Reported below is one T cell receptor (beta chain). This sample was taken from a study of human T cells and chemical hapten exposure. The CDR3 runs to 18 residues. TCRdb ran MiXCR on the 5' RACE reads and lists one entry per CDR3 protein. Of around 100,000 distinct CDR3 sequences listed, roughly 18% are singletons. Total RNA was isolated from whole blood that had not been fractionated. The V gene is TRBV21-1, the J gene TRBJ1-3; the D segment call TRBD1 is taken from the table without a DNA check. TRBV21-1 is a pseudogene locus. The TCR comes from a human donor in good health. The CDR3 nucleotides read TGTGCCAGCAGCAAAGGGGGGACAGGGGTTGTCTCTGGAAACACCATATATTTT. Its translation: CASSKGGTGVVSGNTIYF.